A selection of T cell receptor beta chains follows, all from one sample in a study of cytomegalovirus exposure and HLA in healthy donors. Generated by immunoSEQ multiplex PCR, the TCRdb table keeps only in-frame clones and is missing some. The sample shows 50,000 to 65,000 clones, about 72% of them seen only once. The sample comprised PBMCs. The receptors come from a man aged 50 or older in good health and CMV-seropositive. Both conserved end residues are part of each CDR3. The D gene is left open where the match is weak. A row's size may be missing; if present it is once, few, many or a size class.

CDR3nt: TGTGCCAGCAGCGCCCCGGGACAGGGCTCCTGGGAGACCCAGTACTTC
CDR3aa: CASSAPGQGSWETQYF
len: 16
abundance: NA
d_gene: TRBD1
j_gene: TRBJ2-5
v_gene: TRBV7-9

CDR3nt: TGTGCCAGCAGCTTGGAAGGGACTAGCGGATACAATGAGCAGTTCTTC
CDR3aa: CASSLEGTSGYNEQFF
len: 16
abundance: NA
d_gene: TRBD2
j_gene: TRBJ2-1
v_gene: TRBV11-2

CDR3nt: TGCGCCAGCAGCCAAGAGGCGGGAGGTCTAGATACGCAGTATTTT
CDR3aa: CASSQEAGGLDTQYF
len: 15
abundance: once
d_gene: TRBD2
j_gene: TRBJ2-3
v_gene: TRBV4-1

CDR3nt: TGTGCCAGCAGTTCCCGGGTCTACAAAAACATTCAGTACTTC
CDR3aa: CASSSRVYKNIQYF
len: 14
abundance: NA
d_gene: NA
j_gene: TRBJ2-4
v_gene: TRBV27

CDR3nt: TGTGCCAGCAGCCATGCTACAGGAGACTTTACCTACGAGCAGTACTTC
CDR3aa: CASSHATGDFTYEQYF
len: 16
abundance: few
d_gene: NA
j_gene: TRBJ2-7
v_gene: TRBV5-6

CDR3nt: TGCGCCAGCAGCTCCCAGGTAACCTACGAGCAGTACTTC
CDR3aa: CASSSQVTYEQYF
len: 13
abundance: once
d_gene: NA
j_gene: TRBJ2-7
v_gene: TRBV5-1

CDR3nt: TGCGCCAGCAGCTTGGGTGGCAGGGTTGGGACTGAAGCTTTCTTT
CDR3aa: CASSLGGRVGTEAFF
len: 15
abundance: NA
d_gene: NA
j_gene: TRBJ1-1
v_gene: TRBV5-1

CDR3nt: TGTGCCAGCAGCTTGAGACTAGCGGGAGGGAGGAATGAGCAGTTCTTC
CDR3aa: CASSLRLAGGRNEQFF
len: 16
abundance: few
d_gene: TRBD2
j_gene: TRBJ2-1
v_gene: TRBV11-1

CDR3nt: TGCAGCGTTGAAGATACTGGCTCCTACAATGAGCAGTTCTTC
CDR3aa: CSVEDTGSYNEQFF
len: 14
abundance: once
d_gene: NA
j_gene: TRBJ2-1
v_gene: TRBV29-1

CDR3nt: TGTGCCAGCAGTGAAGGCCCAGGTCCCTCTGGAAACACCATATATTTT
CDR3aa: CASSEGPGPSGNTIYF
len: 16
abundance: few
d_gene: NA
j_gene: TRBJ1-3
v_gene: TRBV6-1

CDR3nt: TGTGCCAGCAGCTTAGAATCTACAGGGGGCAGTGGCTACACCTTC
CDR3aa: CASSLESTGGSGYTF
len: 15
abundance: NA
d_gene: TRBD1
j_gene: TRBJ1-2
v_gene: TRBV7-9

CDR3nt: TGCGCCAGCAGCCAAGACTCAGGGGGGCGCGATGGCTACACCTTC
CDR3aa: CASSQDSGGRDGYTF
len: 15
abundance: NA
d_gene: TRBD1
j_gene: TRBJ1-2
v_gene: TRBV4-3

CDR3nt: TGTGCCAGCAGCTTGGGCAGCAGGCCCGGAAACTATGGCTACACCTTC
CDR3aa: CASSLGSRPGNYGYTF
len: 16
abundance: NA
d_gene: NA
j_gene: TRBJ1-2
v_gene: TRBV11-2

CDR3nt: TGTGCCAGTCGAACTAGCGGGAGGGCCTCGGGTGAGCAGTTCTTC
CDR3aa: CASRTSGRASGEQFF
len: 15
abundance: NA
d_gene: TRBD2
j_gene: TRBJ2-1
v_gene: TRBV19

CDR3nt: TGTGCCAGCAGCCCTAGACTAGCGGGCGGGGCAGAGACCCAGTACTTC
CDR3aa: CASSPRLAGGAETQYF
len: 16
abundance: once
d_gene: TRBD2
j_gene: TRBJ2-5
v_gene: TRBV11-2

CDR3nt: TGTGCCAGCAGCGCGCTACCGGGACAGGCCTCCTACGAGCAGTACTTC
CDR3aa: CASSALPGQASYEQYF
len: 16
abundance: NA
d_gene: TRBD1
j_gene: TRBJ2-7
v_gene: TRBV9

CDR3nt: TGTGCCAGCAGCTTAGGGCCGAAAGAGACCCAGTACTTC
CDR3aa: CASSLGPKETQYF
len: 13
abundance: once
d_gene: NA
j_gene: TRBJ2-5
v_gene: TRBV7-2

CDR3nt: TGTGCCTGGAGTGCGCGGACAGGAGTCTACGAGCAGTACTTC
CDR3aa: CAWSARTGVYEQYF
len: 14
abundance: NA
d_gene: TRBD1
j_gene: TRBJ2-7
v_gene: TRBV30

CDR3nt: TGTGCCAGCAGCTTGAGGGGCGGGGGGAGCTCCTACGAGCAGTACTTC
CDR3aa: CASSLRGGGSSYEQYF
len: 16
abundance: NA
d_gene: TRBD2
j_gene: TRBJ2-7
v_gene: TRBV5-6

CDR3nt: TGTGCCTGGAGGACGGGACTAGCGCTCAGAGAGACCCAGTACTTC
CDR3aa: CAWRTGLALRETQYF
len: 15
abundance: few
d_gene: TRBD2
j_gene: TRBJ2-5
v_gene: TRBV30

CDR3nt: TGTGCCAGCAGCCCAGGGGAAGCGCAGCCCCAGCATTTT
CDR3aa: CASSPGEAQPQHF
len: 13
abundance: medium-sized
d_gene: NA
j_gene: TRBJ1-5
v_gene: TRBV6-1

CDR3nt: TGTGCCAGCTGTAGGGGTCGAGAGACCCAGTACTTC
CDR3aa: CASCRGRETQYF
len: 12
abundance: NA
d_gene: NA
j_gene: TRBJ2-5
v_gene: TRBV11-2

CDR3nt: TGTGCCAGCAGCTTAAGACTAGCGAACGAGCAGTACTTC
CDR3aa: CASSLRLANEQYF
len: 13
abundance: NA
d_gene: TRBD2
j_gene: TRBJ2-7
v_gene: TRBV7-8

CDR3nt: TGTGCCAGCAACCCGGGACAGACTTACTATGGCTACACCTTC
CDR3aa: CASNPGQTYYGYTF
len: 14
abundance: few
d_gene: TRBD1
j_gene: TRBJ1-2
v_gene: TRBV6-5

CDR3nt: TGTGCCAGCATACCGGGACTAGCCAACGGGGAGCTGTTTTTT
CDR3aa: CASIPGLANGELFF
len: 14
abundance: NA
d_gene: TRBD2
j_gene: TRBJ2-2
v_gene: TRBV28

CDR3nt: TGCAGCGCTAAGACTAGCGGGAGCACAGATACGCAGTATTTT
CDR3aa: CSAKTSGSTDTQYF
len: 14
abundance: NA
d_gene: TRBD2
j_gene: TRBJ2-3
v_gene: TRBV29-1

CDR3nt: TGTGCCTGGAGCCCAGGGGCCGGGGGGTCGGGAGAGACCCAGTACTTC
CDR3aa: CAWSPGAGGSGETQYF
len: 16
abundance: NA
d_gene: NA
j_gene: TRBJ2-5
v_gene: TRBV30

CDR3nt: TGTGCCAGCAGCGCGCAACTAGCGGGGGGTTACAATGAGCAGTTCTTC
CDR3aa: CASSAQLAGGYNEQFF
len: 16
abundance: NA
d_gene: TRBD2
j_gene: TRBJ2-1
v_gene: TRBV5-4

CDR3nt: TGTGCCTGGATGCAGGGGCGCAATGAGCAGTTCTTC
CDR3aa: CAWMQGRNEQFF
len: 12
abundance: NA
d_gene: NA
j_gene: TRBJ2-1
v_gene: TRBV30

CDR3nt: TGTGCCAGCAGCGTAGCCCCGTCTAGCGGGGGGGAGACCCAGTACTTC
CDR3aa: CASSVAPSSGGETQYF
len: 16
abundance: NA
d_gene: TRBD2
j_gene: TRBJ2-5
v_gene: TRBV9

CDR3nt: TGCAGCGTTGTAGGACAGGGGGTAACAGATACGCAGTATTTT
CDR3aa: CSVVGQGVTDTQYF
len: 14
abundance: once
d_gene: TRBD1
j_gene: TRBJ2-3
v_gene: TRBV29-1

CDR3nt: TGTGCCAGCAGTTTGCCCCTTGTGAGTGAGCAGTTCTTC
CDR3aa: CASSLPLVSEQFF
len: 13
abundance: NA
d_gene: NA
j_gene: TRBJ2-1
v_gene: TRBV28

CDR3nt: TGTGCCAGCAGTGACCAGACGGGAGAAGCTTTCTTT
CDR3aa: CASSDQTGEAFF
len: 12
abundance: NA
d_gene: NA
j_gene: TRBJ1-1
v_gene: TRBV6-4

CDR3nt: TGTGCCTGGAGTGTAACAGGGGGGGCTGAGCAGTTCTTC
CDR3aa: CAWSVTGGAEQFF
len: 13
abundance: few
d_gene: NA
j_gene: TRBJ2-1
v_gene: TRBV30

CDR3nt: TGTGCCAGCTCCCGCGGAGAGGGAACCAATGAAAAACTGTTTTTT
CDR3aa: CASSRGEGTNEKLFF
len: 15
abundance: NA
d_gene: NA
j_gene: TRBJ1-4
v_gene: TRBV18

CDR3nt: TGTGCCAGCAGCCCATGGGGACAGGCTTTACTTCCTTTCTTT
CDR3aa: CASSPWGQALLPFF
len: 14
abundance: few
d_gene: TRBD1
j_gene: TRBJ1-1
v_gene: TRBV7-8

CDR3nt: TGTGCCAGCAGCCCCGACAGGGGGTCCGAGCAGTACTTC
CDR3aa: CASSPDRGSEQYF
len: 13
abundance: few
d_gene: TRBD1
j_gene: TRBJ2-7
v_gene: TRBV6-5

CDR3nt: TGCGCCAGCAGCTTGGGGAGCGGGGACCTCTACGAGCAGTACTTC
CDR3aa: CASSLGSGDLYEQYF
len: 15
abundance: once
d_gene: TRBD2
j_gene: TRBJ2-7
v_gene: TRBV5-1

CDR3nt: TGTGCCAGCAGCTTAGGAGAGCGCGGCTACACCTTC
CDR3aa: CASSLGERGYTF
len: 12
abundance: NA
d_gene: NA
j_gene: TRBJ1-2
v_gene: TRBV7-9

CDR3nt: TGTGCCTGGAGTAAACAGGGCGCAGATACGCAGTATTTT
CDR3aa: CAWSKQGADTQYF
len: 13
abundance: NA
d_gene: NA
j_gene: TRBJ2-3
v_gene: TRBV30

CDR3nt: TGTGCCAGCAGTGAATTCAGGAGGACTAGCGGGAGCAATGAGCAGTTCTTC
CDR3aa: CASSEFRRTSGSNEQFF
len: 17
abundance: NA
d_gene: TRBD2
j_gene: TRBJ2-1
v_gene: TRBV25-1

CDR3nt: TGTGCCTGGATGGGACTAGCGGGACCCCTCACAGATACGCAGTATTTT
CDR3aa: CAWMGLAGPLTDTQYF
len: 16
abundance: NA
d_gene: TRBD2
j_gene: TRBJ2-3
v_gene: TRBV30